This T cell receptor (beta chain) was documented in a study of shared clonotypes between healthy human individuals. Study-level information: CD8 memory received one plate per donor, CD8 naive two, CD4 memory three and CD4 naive three.

Sequenced by immunoSEQ multiplex PCR; TCRdb stores in-frame clones only, minus some. In the table there are approximately 740,000 clones, roughly 70% of which are singletons. V gave up 3 bases and J gave up 2 bases, with 13 bases separating them. The CDR3 consists of 15 residues. Per germline, CDR1 MDHEN and CDR2 SYDVKM. This clone was counted ten times or more. The same CDR3 can be traced to other DNA sequences in this sample. The chain carries TRBV28 and TRBJ2-5; maybe TRBD2 (6 bases). This TCR came from a woman in her thirties in good health. Sequencing used memory CD4+ T cells sorted from blood. Specified subset: CD45RA-negative fraction. In nucleotides, the CDR3 is TGTGCCAGCAGTTTGACCGGTGGGGGGCAAGAGACCCAGTACTTC. This translates into CASSLTGGGQETQYF.